This is a list of T cell receptor beta chains from one sample in a study of CD8+CD57+ T cells in acquired aplastic anemia. TCRdb recomputed calls from the reads with MiXCR, one row per CDR3 protein. The repertoire holds more than 150,000 distinct CDR3 sequences, with 64% as singletons. What was sequenced was sorted CD4+, CD8+, or CD8+CD57+ T cells (not recorded which) from PBMCs. These TCRs come from a human donor with severe aplastic anemia or a healthy control (not recorded which). Both conserved end residues are part of each CDR3. The order of the fields is D gene, V gene, J gene, clone size, CDR3 protein, CDR3 DNA. D genes are given only for firm matches. A clone size is listed for some rows: how often the clone was seen (once, few, many), or a class if it is expanded.

D: NA; V: TRBV5-8; J: TRBJ1-6; size: few; CDR3: CASSLEVYNSPLHF; DNA: TGTGCCAGCAGCTTGGAGGTGTATAATTCACCCCTCCACTTT
D: NA; V: TRBV6-4; J: TRBJ2-2; size: NA; CDR3: CASSEEGRGTGELFF; DNA: TGTGCCAGCAGTGAAGAGGGTCGCGGTACCGGGGAGCTGTTTTTT
D: TRBD2; V: TRBV6-1; J: TRBJ2-7; size: NA; CDR3: CASSAGGSSYEQYF; DNA: TGTGCCAGCAGTGCCGGCGGGAGCTCCTACGAGCAGTACTTC
D: TRBD2; V: TRBV2; J: TRBJ2-7; size: NA; CDR3: CASSYGGLTEQYF; DNA: TGTGCCAGCAGCTACGGGGGGTTGACTGAGCAGTACTTC
D: NA; V: TRBV24-1; J: TRBJ2-7; size: once; CDR3: CATSGPGYDYEQYF; DNA: TGTGCCACCAGTGGTCCGGGGTACGACTACGAGCAGTACTTC
D: TRBD1; V: TRBV7-6; J: TRBJ2-1; size: NA; CDR3: CASSQTPGQGYNEQFF; DNA: TGTGCCAGCAGCCAAACTCCGGGACAGGGTTACAATGAGCAGTTCTTC
D: TRBD2; V: TRBV7-6; J: TRBJ2-7; size: NA; CDR3: CASSFLGLANEQYF; DNA: TGTGCCAGCAGCTTTCTCGGACTAGCTAACGAGCAGTACTTC
D: NA; V: TRBV29-1; J: TRBJ2-7; size: NA; CDR3: CSVEEGRSYEQYF; DNA: TGCAGCGTTGAAGAGGGACGGTCCTACGAGCAGTACTTC
D: NA; V: TRBV7-9; J: TRBJ2-7; size: NA; CDR3: CASRLPSSSSSLRYF; DNA: TGTGCCAGCAGGCTACCCTCGTCGTCGTCTAGTCTCCGGTACTTC
D: TRBD2; V: TRBV7-7; J: TRBJ2-7; size: NA; CDR3: CASGSREGGEQYF; DNA: TGTGCCAGCGGCTCCCGGGAGGGGGGCGAGCAGTACTTC
D: NA; V: TRBV5-1; J: TRBJ1-2; size: NA; CDR3: CASSLLLDRENGYTF; DNA: TGTGCCAGCAGCTTACTCTTGGACAGAGAAAATGGCTACACCTTC
D: TRBD1; V: TRBV7-9; J: TRBJ2-7; size: few; CDR3: CASSRGTEYEQYF; DNA: TGTGCCAGCAGCCGAGGGACAGAATACGAGCAGTACTTC
D: NA; V: TRBV29-1; J: TRBJ2-7; size: NA; CDR3: CQHLGGPAVGEQYF; DNA: TGCCAGCATCTAGGGGGGCCAGCTGTTGGCGAGCAGTACTTC
D: TRBD2; V: TRBV29-1; J: TRBJ2-2; size: NA; CDR3: CSVPGTMNTGELFF; DNA: TGCAGCGTTCCCGGGACTATGAACACCGGGGAGCTGTTTTTT
D: NA; V: TRBV9; J: TRBJ1-4; size: many; CDR3: CASSTEGLNEKLFF; DNA: TGTGCCAGCAGCACCGAAGGACTTAATGAAAAACTGTTTTTT
D: TRBD1; V: TRBV7-2; J: TRBJ1-2; size: NA; CDR3: CASSLAGQGSYGHTF; DNA: TGTGCCAGCAGCTTAGCGGGACAGGGAAGCTATGGACACACCTTC
D: TRBD1; V: TRBV11-1; J: TRBJ2-7; size: NA; CDR3: CASGFGGWDRVKEEYF; DNA: TGTGCCAGCGGCTTTGGGGGTTGGGACAGGGTGAAGGAGGAGTACTTC
D: NA; V: TRBV7-2; J: TRBJ2-3; size: few; CDR3: CASSLRVAPDTQYF; DNA: TGTGCCAGCAGCTTACGGGTAGCTCCAGATACGCAGTATTTT
D: TRBD1; V: TRBV9; J: TRBJ2-2; size: NA; CDR3: CASSVKPGQGRAGELFF; DNA: TGTGCCAGCAGCGTAAAGCCGGGACAGGGAAGGGCCGGGGAGCTGTTTTTT
D: NA; V: TRBV19; J: TRBJ1-1; size: NA; CDR3: CASSMDQGNTEAFF; DNA: TGTGCCAGTAGTATGGACCAGGGGAACACTGAAGCTTTCTTT
D: TRBD2; V: TRBV19; J: TRBJ2-1; size: NA; CDR3: CASSLAGVPNEQFF; DNA: TGTGCCAGTAGTCTAGCGGGGGTACCCAATGAGCAGTTCTTC
D: NA; V: TRBV7-9; J: TRBJ1-4; size: few; CDR3: CASSLVEGRKLFF; DNA: TGTGCCAGCAGCTTAGTGGAGGGCCGAAAACTGTTTTTT
D: TRBD2; V: TRBV25-1; J: TRBJ2-3; size: NA; CDR3: CASSDGLAGSTDTQYF; DNA: TGTGCCAGCAGTGATGGACTAGCGGGATCCACAGATACGCAGTATTTT
D: TRBD2; V: TRBV9; J: TRBJ2-3; size: many; CDR3: CASSVVGGGAADTQYF; DNA: TGTGCCAGCAGCGTAGTGGGCGGGGGGGCCGCAGATACGCAGTATTTT
D: NA; V: TRBV29-1; J: TRBJ2-3; size: NA; CDR3: CSGGATSTDTQYF; DNA: TGCAGCGGGGGGGCTACTAGCACAGATACGCAGTATTTT
D: NA; V: TRBV7-8; J: TRBJ2-2; size: many; CDR3: CASSFGGAGELFF; DNA: TGTGCCAGCAGCTTTGGGGGAGCCGGGGAGCTGTTTTTT